These 26 T cell receptor beta chains share one sample of origin, sequenced in a study of blood T cells in healthy people across ages. A second PCR of 7 to 11 cycles used a sample-barcoded 5' primer and a J-beta primer mix. Each CDR3 protein gets one entry after TCRdb re-called the 5' RACE reads with MiXCR. The sample consists of approximately 580,000 distinct CDR3 sequences, approximately 25% of them appearing once. This sample was shared with a second study, whose subject was T cells of mothers and their children.

Sequenced input: blood. The receptors come from a boy aged 5 to 17 in good health.

The table lists this clonotype with many counts. The CDR3, as DNA: TGTGCCAGCAGCCGACTAGCGGGGCTTTCGCTTTTCGAGCAGTACTTC. Translating gives CASSRLAGLSLFEQYF. The chain links TRBV5-6 to TRBJ2-5, with 11 bases aligning to TRBD2. TRBJ2-7 explains the end of the DNA better; the J call may be wrong. CDR3 length equals 16 residues. Germline V gene data show CDR1 as SGHDT and CDR2 as YYEEEE.

This chain joins TRBV6-5 and TRBJ1-2; possibly TRBD1 for D (5 bases). The V gene's germline CDR1 is MNHEY and CDR2 SVGAGI. Trimming removed 4 bases at V and 4 bases at J, with 16 bases between. CDR3 length equals 15 residues. CDR3 protein: CASSSTGVDVYGYTF. For the CDR3, the DNA is TGTGCCAGCAGTTCTACAGGCGTCGACGTCTATGGCTACACCTTC.

The chain uses TRBV7-2 and TRBJ1-2; D call uncertain. With 2 bases removed from V and 0 bases from J, the gap between germline ends came to 4 bases. Germline lookup yields CDR1 SGHTA and CDR2 FQGNSA. CDR3 length: 13 amino acids. The CDR3 reads CASSLPANYGYTF. As DNA, the CDR3 is TGTGCCAGCAGCTTACCGGCTAACTATGGCTACACCTTC.

Comment on this clonotype: An end of the junction differs from the germline gene, which may be a read error. The chain employs TRBV11-2 and TRBJ2-5; TRBD2 matches at 11 bases. The germline V gene has CDR1 SGHAT and CDR2 FQNNGV. The CDR3 consists of 15 residues. The CDR3, as DNA: TGTGCCGGCAGCCAAACTAGCGGGGGTAAAGAGACCCAGTACTTC. Translated, it gives CAGSQTSGGKETQYF.

This clonotype has ten or more counts. The chain joins TRBV2 to TRBJ2-3, with 8 bases lining up with TRBD2. CDR3 length: 16 amino acids. With 6 bases clipped from V and 0 bases from J, the junction kept 8 bases outside the gene matches. The V gene's germline CDR1 is SNHLY and CDR2 FYNNEI. The CDR3 DNA is TGTGCCAGCAGGCACCGGACTAGCAGAAGCACAGATACGCAGTATTTT. It yields the protein CASRHRTSRSTDTQYF.

This clonotype has only a few counts. The chain recombines TRBV14 with TRBJ2-1, with 7 bases matching TRBD1. CDR1 is SGHDN, CDR2 FVKESK, per germline. The CDR3 is made up of 14 amino acids. Trimming removed 4 bases from V and 6 bases from J; junction bases left unmatched: 6. CDR3 coding DNA: TGTGCCAGCAGCCTCCCGGACAGGATCAATGAGCAGTTCTTC. Protein: CASSLPDRINEQFF.

The chain employs TRBV28 and TRBJ2-5, with TRBD1 matching over 7 bases. The CDR3 covers 15 residues. The germline CDR1 and CDR2 sequences are MDHEN and SYDVKM. J gave up 2 bases and V 1 base, and 4 bases lay outside the gene matches. The CDR3 nucleotides read TGTGCCAGCAGTTTATTCGGGACAGCGCAAGAGACCCAGTACTTC. Translated, it gives CASSLFGTAQETQYF.

This clonotype was seen more than once but under ten times. The chain is built from TRBV7-2 and TRBJ2-5; 8 positions match TRBD2. The tail of the sequence fits TRBJ2-7 better, so the J call may be wrong. This CDR3 region has 16 residues. Germline V gives CDR1 SGHTA, CDR2 FQGNSA. The CDR3 spells CASSLGPRLASNEQYF. Written as DNA, the CDR3 is TGTGCCAGCAGCTTAGGCCCCCGACTAGCGTCGAACGAGCAGTACTTC.

This chain joins TRBV28 and TRBJ2-1, with 7 positions matching TRBD2. Trimming took 6 bases from V and 1 from J; bases not matched to a gene: 12. The germline gives CDR1 MDHEN, CDR2 SYDVKM. This CDR3 has 17 amino acids. The CDR3 sequence: CASSDPILATSYNEQFF. The CDR3 coding sequence is TGTGCCAGCAGCGATCCAATACTAGCGACTTCCTACAATGAGCAGTTCTTC.

The chain is built from TRBV28 and TRBJ1-3; 7 nucleotides line up with TRBD1. This CDR3 region has 16 residues. Germline CDR1 MDHEN, CDR2 SYDVKM. V was clipped by 4 bases and J by 0 bases; unmatched bases: 6. In nucleotides, the CDR3 is TGTGCCAGCAGTTCGGGACAGCCTCACTCTGGAAACACCATATATTTT. Encoded protein: CASSSGQPHSGNTIYF.

This clonotype was seen a few times. V gene TRBV7-9 combines with J gene TRBJ2-2; D is possibly TRBD1 (6 bases). CDR3 size: 15 residues. Between the trimmed V and J ends, which lost 5 bases and 7 bases, there was a span of 17 bases. The germline gives CDR1 SEHNR, CDR2 FQNEAQ (reference sequence). The CDR3 nucleotides read TGTGCCAGCAGCAGCCCACAGGGAAGGAACGGGGAGCTGTTTTTT. Translation: CASSSPQGRNGELFF.

A few counts support this clonotype. The chain links TRBV19 to TRBJ2-3; 7 bases line up with TRBD1. This CDR3 has 15 residues. Unmatched junction bases numbered 7, after V lost 5 bases and J lost 2 bases. The germline CDR1 and CDR2 sequences are LNHDA and SQIVND (reference sequence). The CDR3 region has the DNA TGTGCCAGTAGTCTGGGACAGCAAGTCACAGATACGCAGTATTTT. This gives the protein CASSLGQQVTDTQYF.

This chain connects TRBV19 to TRBJ2-6; the D is unclear. The CDR3 is made up of 14 amino acids. With 4 bases removed from V and 0 bases from J, the gap between germline ends came to 4 bases. CDR1 is LNHDA and CDR2 is SQIVND in the germline V gene (reference sequence). DNA for the CDR3: TGTGCCAGTAGTACCTTCTCTGGGGCCAACGTCCTGACTTTC. Protein: CASSTFSGANVLTF.

The rearrangement joins TRBV7-3 to TRBJ2-2, with D possibly being TRBD2 (5 bases). V was pared by 3 bases and J by 5 bases, with 10 bases between. Germline assignment: CDR1 SGHTA and CDR2 FQGTGA. CDR3 length: 14 residues. The CDR3 nucleotides read TGTGCCAGCAGCTTTCATCGGGGAACCGGGGAGCTGTTTTTT. Translated: CASSFHRGTGELFF.

The CDR3: CASSKTGVQQYF. CDR3 DNA sequence: TGTGCCAGCAGCAAGACAGGAGTCCAGCAGTATTTT. V is TRBV7-2 and J is TRBJ2-3; D might be TRBD1 (6 bases). The germline gives CDR1 SGHTA, CDR2 FQGNSA. Trimming took 5 bases from V and 11 from J, leaving 14 bases between them. The CDR3 totals 12 residues.

In this sample, this clonotype turned up a few times. The rearrangement joins TRBV7-2 to TRBJ1-1; no reliable D call. The V end was cut by 1 base, the J end by 3 bases, with 12 bases between. Germline-derived CDR1 and CDR2 are SGHTA and FQGNSA. There are 15 residues in the CDR3. CDR3 loop: CASSLGGGYDTEAFF. CDR3 in DNA: TGTGCCAGCAGCTTAGGAGGAGGCTACGACACTGAAGCTTTCTTT.

This clonotype was observed a handful of times. The chain carries TRBV6-1 and TRBJ1-1; D is undetermined. Germline lookup yields CDR1 MNHNS and CDR2 SASEGT. This CDR3 contains 13 residues. V was clipped by 6 bases and J by 5 bases, with 13 bases between them. This CDR3 is CASSKLGGTEAFF. Here the CDR3 DNA reads TGTGCCAGCAGCAAATTGGGTGGGACTGAAGCTTTCTTT.

This clonotype was seen only a few times. This CDR3 is CASRRDRGSYTF. The DNA of the CDR3 is TGTGCCAGCAGGAGGGACAGGGGGAGCTACACCTTC. The rearrangement links TRBV6-2 or TRBV6-3 to TRBJ1-2; 11 nucleotides agree with TRBD1. Germline V gene data show CDR1 as MNHEY and CDR2 as SVGEGT. V lost 6 bases to trimming and J lost 9 bases; unmatched junction nucleotides: 3. The CDR3 consists of 12 residues.

CDR3 region: CSARIAGTEAFF. The CDR3 DNA reads as TGCAGTGCTAGAATCGCGGGGACTGAAGCTTTCTTT. V is TRBV20-1 and J is TRBJ1-1; D not certain. V shed 2 bases and J shed 5 bases, with 9 bases lying between them. Germline CDR1 reads DFQATT; CDR2 reads SNEGSKA (reference sequence). The CDR3 covers 12 residues.

Comments on this clonotype: A read error is possible here, since a much larger clone lies one base away. The rearrangement joins TRBV20-1 to TRBJ2-5, with a tentative D call TRBD2 (6 bases). The CDR3 sequence is 15 residues long. The V gene's germline CDR1 is DFQATT and CDR2 SNEGSKA (reference sequence). The CDR3 DNA sequence: TGCGGTGCCCCGACTAGAGGGATGGTCCAAGAGACCCAGTACTTC. Its protein is CGAPTRGMVQETQYF.

The chain employs TRBV28 and TRBJ2-3; a possible D gene is TRBD2 (5 bases). The CDR3 consists of 15 residues. Germline loops: CDR1 MDHEN, CDR2 SYDVKM. Trimming took 7 bases from V and 8 from J, leaving 22 bases between them. CDR3 amino acids: CASTTTSDLRGTQYF. The CDR3 region has the DNA TGTGCCAGCACCACTACGTCGGACCTTCGGGGTACGCAGTATTTT. Together with reference TRBV28 and TRBJ2-3, the CDR3 gives the full variable domain: DVKVTQSSRYLVKRTGEKVFLECVQDMDHENMFWYRQDPGLGLRLIYFSYDVKMKEKGDIPEGYSVSREKKERFSLILESASTNQTSMYLCASTTTSDLRGTQYFGPGTRLTVL.

Regarding this clonotype: The conserved closing phenylalanine or tryptophan is absent in this CDR3, likely reflecting a read error. The V and J genes are TRBV12-3 or TRBV12-4 and TRBJ2-3, with 9 bases identical to TRBD1. This CDR3 contains 15 residues. V was pared by 5 bases and J by 4 bases, with 7 bases of the junction left unmatched. CDR3 DNA sequence: TGTGCCAGCAGTCTATCGGGACAGGGATCAGATACGCAGTATTCT. This gives the protein CASSLSGQGSDTQYS.

V and J are TRBV20-1 and TRBJ1-1, with D maybe TRBD1 (5 bases). The germline V and J ends were trimmed by 5 bases and 10 bases, with 14 bases remaining between them. Per germline, CDR1 DFQATT and CDR2 SNEGSKA (reference sequence). The CDR3 extends over 11 amino acids. CDR3 region: CSARTGERAFF. The DNA for the CDR3 is TGCAGTGCTCGGACGGGGGAACGAGCTTTCTTT.

This chain uses TRBV20-1 with TRBJ1-1; D unresolved. This CDR3 comprises 11 residues. Trimming stripped 3 bases from V and 6 bases from J, with 8 bases between. Germline loops: CDR1 DFQATT, CDR2 SNEGSKA (reference sequence). CDR3 bases: TGCAGTGCTAGCACAGCGGCTGAAGCTTTCTTT. As protein: CSASTAAEAFF.

This clonotype was recorded a few times. The J gene is TRBJ2-4, the V gene TRBV11-2, with 15 bases lining up with TRBD2. The CDR3 has 22 residues. Germline CDR1 reads SGHAT; CDR2 reads FQNNGV. Trimming at V came to 1 base and at J to 0 bases, leaving 13 bases not matched to a gene. CDR3 sequence reads: CASSLVPSEGLAGGIAKNIQYF. In DNA form, the CDR3 reads TGTGCCAGCAGCTTAGTTCCGAGTGAGGGACTAGCGGGGGGTATAGCCAAAAACATTCAGTACTTC.

The chain recombines TRBV3-1 with TRBJ2-1; D is uncertain. Germline assignment: CDR1 LGHDT and CDR2 YNNKEL (reference sequence). The CDR3 consists of 17 residues. V was trimmed by 2 bases and J by 4 bases, leaving 18 bases between them. The CDR3 coding sequence is TGTGCCAGCAGCCAAAATGAACGTCGCCAGACTTACAATGAGCAGTTCTTC. Its protein is CASSQNERRQTYNEQFF.